This record covers a single T cell receptor beta chain. The antigen is unknown. The sample has other DNA sequences that encode this CDR3 too. Profiled with immunoSEQ multiplex PCR; TCRdb holds only in-frame clones, not every one. The sample lists about 2.3 million clones, 93% seen once, with 0.35% to 0.45% in the top ten. This entry comes from a study of shared clonotypes between healthy human individuals. Study background: Each donor contributed plates that comprised three CD4 naive, three CD4 memory, two CD8 naive and one CD8 memory. Broader study findings: Large sequencing depth failed to make sorted-subset sequencing complete, rarefaction showed.

The CDR3 has 11 residues. Looked up from germline, CDR1 is DFQATT and CDR2 is SNEGSKA (reference sequence). Trimming took off 6 bases at V and 2 bases at J, with 7 bases between the two ends. The sample consisted of naive CD4+ T cells from PBMCs. Subset given: CD45RA+ positively selected. V and J are TRBV20-1 and TRBJ2-5; D might be TRBD1 (6 bases). The clonotype was recovered from a man aged 18-30 years in good health. Some clones in this sample may be carry-over from other donors' samples. Here the CDR3 DNA reads TGCAGTGCCGGACAGCAAGAGACCCAGTACTTC. It is translated as CSAGQQETQYF.